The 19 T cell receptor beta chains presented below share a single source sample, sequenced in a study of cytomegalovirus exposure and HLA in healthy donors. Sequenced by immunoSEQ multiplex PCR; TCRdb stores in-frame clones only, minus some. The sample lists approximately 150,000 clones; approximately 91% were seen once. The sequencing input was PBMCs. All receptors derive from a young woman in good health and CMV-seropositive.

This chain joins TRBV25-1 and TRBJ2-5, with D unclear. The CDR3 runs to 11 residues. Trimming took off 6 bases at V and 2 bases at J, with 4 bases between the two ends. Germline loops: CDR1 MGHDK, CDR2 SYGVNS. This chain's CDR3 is CASSQQETQYF. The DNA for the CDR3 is TGTGCCAGCAGCCAACAAGAGACCCAGTACTTC.

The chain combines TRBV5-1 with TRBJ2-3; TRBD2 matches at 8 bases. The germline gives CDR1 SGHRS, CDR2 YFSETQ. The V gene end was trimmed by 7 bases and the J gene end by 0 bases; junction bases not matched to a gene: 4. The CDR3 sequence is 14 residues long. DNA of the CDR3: TGCGCCAGCCTTAGCGGGACTAGCACAGATACGCAGTATTTT. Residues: CASLSGTSTDTQYF.

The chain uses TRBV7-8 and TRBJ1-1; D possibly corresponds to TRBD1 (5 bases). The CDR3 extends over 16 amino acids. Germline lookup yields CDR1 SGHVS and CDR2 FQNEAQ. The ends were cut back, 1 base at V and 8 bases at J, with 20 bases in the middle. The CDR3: CASSLVVQGGFFEAFF. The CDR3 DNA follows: TGTGCCAGCAGCTTAGTTGTCCAGGGTGGTTTTTTCGAAGCTTTCTTT.

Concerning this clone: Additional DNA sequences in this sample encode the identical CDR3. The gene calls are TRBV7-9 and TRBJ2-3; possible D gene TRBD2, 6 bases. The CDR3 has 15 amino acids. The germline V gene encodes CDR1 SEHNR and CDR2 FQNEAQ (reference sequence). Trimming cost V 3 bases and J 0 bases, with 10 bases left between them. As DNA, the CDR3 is TGTGCCAGCAGCTTTAGCGGAGCTAGCACAGATACGCAGTATTTT. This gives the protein CASSFSGASTDTQYF.

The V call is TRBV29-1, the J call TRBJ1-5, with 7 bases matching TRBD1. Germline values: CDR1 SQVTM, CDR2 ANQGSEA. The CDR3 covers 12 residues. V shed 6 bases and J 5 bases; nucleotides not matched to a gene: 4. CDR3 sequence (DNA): TGCAGCGTGGGGGACAGAGATCAGCCCCAGCATTTT. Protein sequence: CSVGDRDQPQHF.

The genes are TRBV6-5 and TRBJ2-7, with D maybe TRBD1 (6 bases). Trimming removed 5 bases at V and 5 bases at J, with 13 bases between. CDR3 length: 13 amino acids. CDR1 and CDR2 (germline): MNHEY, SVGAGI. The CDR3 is CASSRDTRNEQYF. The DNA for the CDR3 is TGTGCCAGCAGTCGGGACACCCGCAACGAGCAGTACTTC.

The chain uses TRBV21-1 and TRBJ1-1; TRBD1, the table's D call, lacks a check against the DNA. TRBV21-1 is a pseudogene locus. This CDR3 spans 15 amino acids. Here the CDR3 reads CASSKAARENTEAFF. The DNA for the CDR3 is TGTGCCAGCAGCAAAGCTGCCAGGGAGAACACTGAAGCTTTCTTT.

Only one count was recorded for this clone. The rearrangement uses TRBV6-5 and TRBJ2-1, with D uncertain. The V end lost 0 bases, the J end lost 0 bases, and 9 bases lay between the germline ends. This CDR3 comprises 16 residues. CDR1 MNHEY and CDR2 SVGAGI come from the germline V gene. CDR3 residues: CASSYSPSSSYNEQFF. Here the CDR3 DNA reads TGTGCCAGCAGTTACTCGCCCTCTAGCTCCTACAATGAGCAGTTCTTC.

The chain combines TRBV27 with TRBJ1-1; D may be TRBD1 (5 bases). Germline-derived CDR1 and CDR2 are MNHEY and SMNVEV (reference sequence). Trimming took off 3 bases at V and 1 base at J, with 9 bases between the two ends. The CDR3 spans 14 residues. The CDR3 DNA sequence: TGTGCCAGCAGTTTGCGACAGAGGAACACTGAAGCTTTCTTT. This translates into CASSLRQRNTEAFF.

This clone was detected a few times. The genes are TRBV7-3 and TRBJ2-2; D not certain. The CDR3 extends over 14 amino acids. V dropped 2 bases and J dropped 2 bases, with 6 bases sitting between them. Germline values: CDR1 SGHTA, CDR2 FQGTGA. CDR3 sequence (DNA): TGTGCCAGCAGCTTATTGGCTAACACCGGGGAGCTGTTTTTT. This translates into CASSLLANTGELFF.

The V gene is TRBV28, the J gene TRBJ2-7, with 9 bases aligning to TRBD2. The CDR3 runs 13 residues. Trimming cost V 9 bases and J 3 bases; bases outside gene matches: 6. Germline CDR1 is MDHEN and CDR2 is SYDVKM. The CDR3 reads CASGTSSFYEQYF. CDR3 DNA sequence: TGTGCCAGTGGGACTAGCTCATTCTACGAGCAGTACTTC.

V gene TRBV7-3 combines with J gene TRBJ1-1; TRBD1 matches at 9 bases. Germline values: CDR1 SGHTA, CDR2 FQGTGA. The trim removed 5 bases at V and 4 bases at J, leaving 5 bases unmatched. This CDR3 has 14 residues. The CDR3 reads CASSPGTGTTEAFF. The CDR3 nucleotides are TGTGCCAGCAGCCCTGGGACAGGGACCACTGAAGCTTTCTTT.

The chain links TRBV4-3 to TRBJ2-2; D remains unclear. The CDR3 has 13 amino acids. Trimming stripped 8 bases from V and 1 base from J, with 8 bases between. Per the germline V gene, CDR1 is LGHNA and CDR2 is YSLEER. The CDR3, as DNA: TGCGCCAGCCGTACGGGGAACACCGGGGAGCTGTTTTTT. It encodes CASRTGNTGELFF.

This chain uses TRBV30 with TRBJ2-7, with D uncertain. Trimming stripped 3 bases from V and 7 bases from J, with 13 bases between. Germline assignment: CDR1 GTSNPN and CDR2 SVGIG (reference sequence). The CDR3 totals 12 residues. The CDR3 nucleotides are TGTGCCTGGAGGGTGGTAGCTAGTGAGCAGTACTTC. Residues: CAWRVVASEQYF.

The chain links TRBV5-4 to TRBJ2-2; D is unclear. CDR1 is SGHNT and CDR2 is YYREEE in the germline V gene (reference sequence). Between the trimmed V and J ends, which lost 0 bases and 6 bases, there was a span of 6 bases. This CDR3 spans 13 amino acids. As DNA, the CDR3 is TGTGCCAGCAGCTTGGTCATGTCCGGGGAGCTGTTTTTT. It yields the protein CASSLVMSGELFF. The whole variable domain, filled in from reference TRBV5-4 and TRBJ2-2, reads ETGVTQSPTHLIKTRGQQVTLRCSSQSGHNTVSWYQQALGQGPQFIFQYYREEENGRGNFPPRFSGLQFPNYSSELNVNALELDDSALYLCASSLVMSGELFFGEGSRLTVL.

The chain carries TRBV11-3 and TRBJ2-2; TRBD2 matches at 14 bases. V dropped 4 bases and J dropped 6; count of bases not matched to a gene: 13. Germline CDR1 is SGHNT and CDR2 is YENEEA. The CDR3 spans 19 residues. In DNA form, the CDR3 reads TGTGCCAGCAGCTGGCCTTCGGGGACTAGCGGGAGATGGGCCGGGGAGCTGTTTTTT. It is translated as CASSWPSGTSGRWAGELFF.

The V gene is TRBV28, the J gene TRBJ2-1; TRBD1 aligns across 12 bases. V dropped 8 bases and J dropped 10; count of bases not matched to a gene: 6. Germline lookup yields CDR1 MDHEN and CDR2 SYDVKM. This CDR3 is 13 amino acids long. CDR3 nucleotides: TGTGCCAGCTTAGGGACAGGGGGCTGGGAGCAGTTCTTC. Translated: CASLGTGGWEQFF.

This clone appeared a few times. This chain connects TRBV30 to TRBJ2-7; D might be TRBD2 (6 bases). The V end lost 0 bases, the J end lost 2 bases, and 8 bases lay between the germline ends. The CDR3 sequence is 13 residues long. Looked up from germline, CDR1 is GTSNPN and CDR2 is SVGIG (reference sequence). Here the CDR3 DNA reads TGTGCCTGGAGTGTACGGGAGCCCTACGAGCAGTACTTC. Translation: CAWSVREPYEQYF.

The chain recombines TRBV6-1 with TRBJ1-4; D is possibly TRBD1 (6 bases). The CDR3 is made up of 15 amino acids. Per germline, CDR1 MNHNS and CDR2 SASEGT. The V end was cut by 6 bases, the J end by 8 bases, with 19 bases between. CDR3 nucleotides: TGTGCCAGCAGCCCCAACAGGGTCCGATTGGAAAAACTGTTTTTT. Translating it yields CASSPNRVRLEKLFF.